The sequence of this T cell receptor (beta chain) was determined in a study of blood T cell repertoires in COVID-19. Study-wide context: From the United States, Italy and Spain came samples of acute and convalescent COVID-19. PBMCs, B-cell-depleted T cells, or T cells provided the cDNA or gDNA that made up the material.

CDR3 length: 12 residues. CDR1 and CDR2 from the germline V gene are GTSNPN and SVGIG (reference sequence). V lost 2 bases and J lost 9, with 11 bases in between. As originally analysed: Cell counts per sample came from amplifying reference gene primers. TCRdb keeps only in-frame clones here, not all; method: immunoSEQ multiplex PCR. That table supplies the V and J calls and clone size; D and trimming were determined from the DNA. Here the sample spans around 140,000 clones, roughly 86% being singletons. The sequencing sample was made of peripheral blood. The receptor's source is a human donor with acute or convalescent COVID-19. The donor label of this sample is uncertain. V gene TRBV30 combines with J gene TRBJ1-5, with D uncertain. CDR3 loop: CAWSPGRGPQHF. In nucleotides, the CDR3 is TGTGCCTGGAGTCCGGGGAGAGGGCCCCAGCATTTT.